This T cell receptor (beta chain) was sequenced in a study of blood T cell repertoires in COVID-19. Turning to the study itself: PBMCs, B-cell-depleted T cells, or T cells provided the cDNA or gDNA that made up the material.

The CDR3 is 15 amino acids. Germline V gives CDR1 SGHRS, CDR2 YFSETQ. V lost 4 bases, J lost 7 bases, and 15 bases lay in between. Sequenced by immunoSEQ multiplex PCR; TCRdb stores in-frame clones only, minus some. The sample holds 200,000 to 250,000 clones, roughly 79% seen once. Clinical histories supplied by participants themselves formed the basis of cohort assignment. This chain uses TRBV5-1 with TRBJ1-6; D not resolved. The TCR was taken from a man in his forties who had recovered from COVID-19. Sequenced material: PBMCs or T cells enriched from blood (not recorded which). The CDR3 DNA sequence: TGCGCCAGCAGCCCACCGGGTCCCGAAAATTCACCCCTCCACTTT. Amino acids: CASSPPGPENSPLHF.